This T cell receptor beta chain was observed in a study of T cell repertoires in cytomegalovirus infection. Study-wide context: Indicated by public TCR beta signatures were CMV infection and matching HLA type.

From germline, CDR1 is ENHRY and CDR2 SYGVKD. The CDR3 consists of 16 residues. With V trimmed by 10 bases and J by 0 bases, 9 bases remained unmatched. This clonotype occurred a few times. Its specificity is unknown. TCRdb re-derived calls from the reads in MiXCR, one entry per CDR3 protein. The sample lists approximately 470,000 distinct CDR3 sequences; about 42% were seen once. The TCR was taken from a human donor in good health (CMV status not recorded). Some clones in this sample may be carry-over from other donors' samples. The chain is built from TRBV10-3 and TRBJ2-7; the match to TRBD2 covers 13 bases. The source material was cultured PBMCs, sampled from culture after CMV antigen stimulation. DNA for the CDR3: TGTGCCAGCATCGGGACTAGCGGGGCGTACTCCTACGAGCAGTACTTC. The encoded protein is CASIGTSGAYSYEQYF.